This TCR beta chain was sequenced during a study of T cells in Graves' hyperthyroidism and ophthalmopathy. Graves' hyperthyroidism was deemed stable given no ophthalmopathy progression within 18 months. Amplification yielded TCR beta CDR3 regions, with RNA transcripts as the source. Using the HTBI primer set, a first-round RT-PCR was run on the TCR CDR3. TCRdb ran MiXCR on the multiplex PCR reads and lists one entry per CDR3 protein. The sample lists 350,000 to 400,000 distinct CDR3 sequences, approximately 13% occurring once. This clonotype occurred a few times. V gave up 1 base and J gave up 1 base, with 11 bases separating them. Looked up from germline, CDR1 is MGHRA and CDR2 is YSYEKL. The CDR3 is 15 residues long.

The origin of this receptor is a woman in her sixties with Graves' hyperthyroidism. The J gene is TRBJ2-7, the V gene TRBV4-1; possible D gene TRBD1, 6 bases. Sequenced input: blood. In nucleotides, the CDR3 is TGCGCCAGCAGCCAAGGGACAGACTCATCCTACGAGCAGTACTTC. It yields the protein CASSQGTDSSYEQYF.